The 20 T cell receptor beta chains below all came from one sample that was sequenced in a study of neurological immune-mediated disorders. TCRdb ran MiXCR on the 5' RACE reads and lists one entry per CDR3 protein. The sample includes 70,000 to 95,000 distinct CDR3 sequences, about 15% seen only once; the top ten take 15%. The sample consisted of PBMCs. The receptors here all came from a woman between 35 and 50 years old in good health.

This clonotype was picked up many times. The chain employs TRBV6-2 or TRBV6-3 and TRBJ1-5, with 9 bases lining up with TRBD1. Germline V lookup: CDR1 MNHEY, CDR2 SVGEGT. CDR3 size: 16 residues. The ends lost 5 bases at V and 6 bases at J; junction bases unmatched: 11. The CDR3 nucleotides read TGTGCCAGCAGTACGACAGGGACAGGGAGTTTTCAGCCCCAGCATTTT. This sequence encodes CASSTTGTGSFQPQHF.

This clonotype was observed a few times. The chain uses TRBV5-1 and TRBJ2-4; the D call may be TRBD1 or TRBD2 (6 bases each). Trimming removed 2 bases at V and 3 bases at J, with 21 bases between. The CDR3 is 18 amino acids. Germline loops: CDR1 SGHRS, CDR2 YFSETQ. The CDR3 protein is CASSFFLTGARGKNIQYF. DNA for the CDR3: TGCGCCAGCAGCTTTTTCCTTACGGGGGCGCGGGGCAAAAACATTCAGTACTTC.

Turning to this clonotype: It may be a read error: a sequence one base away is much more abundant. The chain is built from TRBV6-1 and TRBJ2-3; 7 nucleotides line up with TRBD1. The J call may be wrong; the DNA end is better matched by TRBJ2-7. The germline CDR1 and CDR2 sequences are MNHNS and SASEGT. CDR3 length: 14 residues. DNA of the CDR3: TGTGCCAGCACTCCCCGGGACAGCCCCTACGAGCAGTACTTC. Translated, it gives CASTPRDSPYEQYF.

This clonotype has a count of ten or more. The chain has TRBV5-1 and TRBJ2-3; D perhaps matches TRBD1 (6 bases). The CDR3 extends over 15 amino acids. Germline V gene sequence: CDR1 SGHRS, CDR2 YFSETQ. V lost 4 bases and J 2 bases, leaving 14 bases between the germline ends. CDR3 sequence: CASSPGQSYTDTQYF. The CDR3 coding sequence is TGCGCCAGCAGCCCCGGACAGTCTTACACAGATACGCAGTATTTT.

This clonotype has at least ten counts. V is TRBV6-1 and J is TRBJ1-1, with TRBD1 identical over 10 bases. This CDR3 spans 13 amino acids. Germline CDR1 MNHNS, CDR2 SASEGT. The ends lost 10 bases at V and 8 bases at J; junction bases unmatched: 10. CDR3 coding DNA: TGTGCCACAGCCGGGACAGGGGCTGGGGAAGCTTTCTTT. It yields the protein CATAGTGAGEAFF.

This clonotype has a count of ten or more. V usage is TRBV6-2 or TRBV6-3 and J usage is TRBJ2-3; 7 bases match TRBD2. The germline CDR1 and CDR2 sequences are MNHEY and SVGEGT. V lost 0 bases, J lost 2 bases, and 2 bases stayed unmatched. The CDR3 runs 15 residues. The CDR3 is CASSYSSGYTDTQYF. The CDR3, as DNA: TGTGCCAGCAGTTACTCTAGCGGGTACACAGATACGCAGTATTTT.

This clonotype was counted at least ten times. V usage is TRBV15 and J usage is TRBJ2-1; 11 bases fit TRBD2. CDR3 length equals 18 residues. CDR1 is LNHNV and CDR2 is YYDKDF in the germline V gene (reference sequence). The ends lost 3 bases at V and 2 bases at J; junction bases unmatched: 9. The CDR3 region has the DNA TGTGCCACCAGCAGGACTAGCGGGGAACCGAGCGCCTACAATGAGCAGTTCTTC. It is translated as CATSRTSGEPSAYNEQFF.

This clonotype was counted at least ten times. The DNA for the CDR3 is TGCAGTGCTAGAGATCAAACAGACATCCAAGACTACACCTTC. Its translation: CSARDQTDIQDYTF. V is TRBV20-1 and J is TRBJ1-2, with D uncertain. The germline V and J ends were trimmed by 0 bases and 10 bases, with 18 bases remaining between them. CDR3 length equals 14 residues. CDR1 DFQATT and CDR2 SNEGSKA come from the germline V gene (reference sequence).

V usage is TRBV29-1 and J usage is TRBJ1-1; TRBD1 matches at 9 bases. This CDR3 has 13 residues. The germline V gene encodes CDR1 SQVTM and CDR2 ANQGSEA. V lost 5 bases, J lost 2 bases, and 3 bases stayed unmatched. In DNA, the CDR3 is TGCAGCGTTATGACAGGGGGTAACACTGAAGCTTTCTTT. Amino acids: CSVMTGGNTEAFF. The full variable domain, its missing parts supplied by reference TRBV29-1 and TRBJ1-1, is SAVISQKPSRDICQRGTSLTIQCQVDSQVTMMFWYRQQPGQSLTLIATANQGSEATYESGFVIDKFPISRPNLTFSTLTVSNMSPEDSSIYLCSVMTGGNTEAFFGQGTRLTVV.

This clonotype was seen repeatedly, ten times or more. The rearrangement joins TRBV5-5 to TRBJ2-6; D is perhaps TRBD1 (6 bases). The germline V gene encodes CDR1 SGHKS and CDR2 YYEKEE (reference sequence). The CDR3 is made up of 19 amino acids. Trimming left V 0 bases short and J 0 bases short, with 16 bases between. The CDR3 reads CASSLVATGLPSGANVLTF. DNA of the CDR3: TGTGCCAGCAGCTTGGTGGCTACAGGGTTGCCCTCTGGGGCCAACGTCCTGACTTTC.

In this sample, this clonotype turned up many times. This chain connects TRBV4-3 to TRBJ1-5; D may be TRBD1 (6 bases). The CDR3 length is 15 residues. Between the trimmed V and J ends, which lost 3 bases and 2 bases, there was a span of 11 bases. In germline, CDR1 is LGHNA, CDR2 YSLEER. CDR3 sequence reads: CASSQEWTGNQPQHF. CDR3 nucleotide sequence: TGCGCCAGCAGCCAGGAATGGACAGGCAATCAGCCCCAGCATTTT.

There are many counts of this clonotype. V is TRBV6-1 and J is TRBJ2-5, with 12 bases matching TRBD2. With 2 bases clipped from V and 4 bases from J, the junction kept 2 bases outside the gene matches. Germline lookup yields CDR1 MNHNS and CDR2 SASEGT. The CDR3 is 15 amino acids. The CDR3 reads CASSELAGGPETQYF. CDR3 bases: TGTGCCAGCAGTGAACTAGCGGGGGGGCCAGAGACCCAGTACTTC.

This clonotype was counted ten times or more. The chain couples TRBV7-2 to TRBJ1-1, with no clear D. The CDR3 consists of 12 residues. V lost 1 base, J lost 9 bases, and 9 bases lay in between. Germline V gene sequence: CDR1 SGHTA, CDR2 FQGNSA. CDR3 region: CASSLDMGKAFF. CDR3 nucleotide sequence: TGTGCCAGCAGCTTAGACATGGGGAAAGCTTTCTTT.

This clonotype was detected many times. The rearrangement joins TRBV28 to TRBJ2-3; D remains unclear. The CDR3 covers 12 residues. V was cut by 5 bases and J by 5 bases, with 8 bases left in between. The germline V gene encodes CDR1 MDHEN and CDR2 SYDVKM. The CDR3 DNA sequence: TGTGCCAGCAGTCAGACTCTAGATACGCAGTATTTT. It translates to CASSQTLDTQYF.

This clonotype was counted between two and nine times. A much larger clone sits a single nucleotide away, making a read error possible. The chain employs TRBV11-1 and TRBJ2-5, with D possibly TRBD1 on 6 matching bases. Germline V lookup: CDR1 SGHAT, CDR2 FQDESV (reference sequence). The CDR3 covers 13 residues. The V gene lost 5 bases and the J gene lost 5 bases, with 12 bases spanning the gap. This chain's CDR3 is CASSQGQRETQYF. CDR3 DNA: TGTGCCAGCAGCCAAGGACAGCGGGAGACCCAGTACTTC.

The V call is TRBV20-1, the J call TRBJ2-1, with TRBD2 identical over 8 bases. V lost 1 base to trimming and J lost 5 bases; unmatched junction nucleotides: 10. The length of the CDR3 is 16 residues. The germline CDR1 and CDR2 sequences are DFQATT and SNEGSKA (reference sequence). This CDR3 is CSARGPLAGFHNEQFF. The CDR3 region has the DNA TGCAGTGCTAGAGGGCCGCTAGCGGGTTTCCACAATGAGCAGTTCTTC.

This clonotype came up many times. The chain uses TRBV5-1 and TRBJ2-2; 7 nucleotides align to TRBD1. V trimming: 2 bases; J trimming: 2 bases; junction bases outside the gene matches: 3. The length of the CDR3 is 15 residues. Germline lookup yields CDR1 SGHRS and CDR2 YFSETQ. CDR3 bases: TGCGCCAGCAGCTTCGGGGACAGCAACACCGGGGAGCTGTTTTTT. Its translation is CASSFGDSNTGELFF. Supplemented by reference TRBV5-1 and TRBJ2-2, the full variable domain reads KAGVTQTPRYLIKTRGQQVTLSCSPISGHRSVSWYQQTPGQGLQFLFEYFSETQRNKGNFPGRFSGRQFSNSRSEMNVSTLELGDSALYLCASSFGDSNTGELFFGEGSRLTVL.

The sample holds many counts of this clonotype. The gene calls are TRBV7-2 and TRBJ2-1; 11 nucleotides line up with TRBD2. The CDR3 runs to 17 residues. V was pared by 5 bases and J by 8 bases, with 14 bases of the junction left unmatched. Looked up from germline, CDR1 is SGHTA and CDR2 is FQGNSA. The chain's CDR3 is CASSRPTSGGQSDEQFF. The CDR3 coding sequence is TGTGCCAGCAGCCGTCCAACTAGCGGGGGCCAAAGCGATGAGCAGTTCTTC.

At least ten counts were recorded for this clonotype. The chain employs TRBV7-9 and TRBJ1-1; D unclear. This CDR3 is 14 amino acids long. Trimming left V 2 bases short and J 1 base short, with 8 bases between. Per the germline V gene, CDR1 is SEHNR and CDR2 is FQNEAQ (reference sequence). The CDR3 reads CASSLRYGNTEAFF. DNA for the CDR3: TGTGCCAGCAGCTTACGGTACGGGAACACTGAAGCTTTCTTT.

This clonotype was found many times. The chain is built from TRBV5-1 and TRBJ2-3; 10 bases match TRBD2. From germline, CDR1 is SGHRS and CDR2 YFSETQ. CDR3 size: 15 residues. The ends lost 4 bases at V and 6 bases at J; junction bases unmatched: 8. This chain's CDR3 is CASSKERGGIDTQYF. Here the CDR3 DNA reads TGCGCCAGCAGCAAGGAGCGGGGGGGCATTGATACGCAGTATTTT.